This T cell receptor beta chain was identified in a study of blood T cell repertoires in COVID-19. Across the whole study: T cells, B-cell-depleted T cells, or PBMCs supplied cDNA or gDNA.

Methods used by the authors: From reference gene primer amplification, estimates of nucleated cell counts were derived. Produced via immunoSEQ multiplex PCR; TCRdb's table is partial and in-frame only. V and J calls and clone size are as listed in that table; D and trimming were resolved from the DNA. The sample records about 280,000 clones, 87% being singletons. This clone showed up just a few times. V lost 10 bases, J lost 0 bases, and 11 bases stayed unmatched. Germline V gene data show CDR1 as LNHDA and CDR2 as SQIVND (reference sequence). The CDR3 is made up of 17 amino acids. Each participant's cohort was designated according to participant-reported clinical history. Recovered status in Cohort 3 required two negative PCRs, clearance, or symptom resolution.

Specimen: PBMCs or T cells enriched from blood (not recorded which). The rearrangement links TRBV19 to TRBJ1-4; 10 nucleotides agree with TRBD1. The receptor comes from a woman aged 40 to 50 who had recovered from COVID-19. The CDR3 protein is CATRQGASTATNEKLFF. In nucleotides, the CDR3 is TGTGCCACTAGACAGGGGGCCTCTACCGCAACTAATGAAAAACTGTTTTTT.